A selection of T cell receptor beta chains follows, all from one sample in a study of cytomegalovirus exposure and HLA in healthy donors. Generated by immunoSEQ multiplex PCR, the TCRdb table keeps only in-frame clones and is missing some. The sample includes some 150,000 clones, approximately 82% of them seen just once. Sample: PBMCs. These receptors originate from a young man in good health and CMV-seropositive. The CDR3 runs from the conserved cysteine through the conserved F or W. The D gene is left open where the match is weak. Clone size is not always given. Where it is, it says once, few, many or a class for expanded clones.

D gene | J gene | V gene | clone size | CDR3 protein | CDR3 DNA
- | TRBJ2-7 | TRBV28 | - | CASRPPSVSSYEQYF | TGTGCCAGCAGACCGCCATCTGTGAGCTCCTACGAGCAGTACTTC
- | TRBJ2-3 | TRBV7-9 | - | CASRVVGTDTQYF | TGTGCCAGCAGGGTAGTCGGCACAGATACGCAGTATTTT
TRBD2 | TRBJ2-7 | TRBV11-2 | - | CASSLWGGGAVSYEQYF | TGTGCCAGCAGCTTATGGGGCGGGGGGGCCGTCTCCTACGAGCAGTACTTC
- | TRBJ1-6 | TRBV14 | - | CASSQEPGREGYNSPLHF | TGTGCCAGCAGCCAAGAACCTGGCCGGGAGGGCTATAATTCACCCCTCCACTTT
- | TRBJ1-1 | TRBV19 | few | CASRGQNTEAFF | TGTGCCAGTAGGGGACAGAACACTGAAGCTTTCTTT
- | TRBJ2-3 | TRBV28 | - | CASSLRVAGTDTQYF | TGTGCCAGCAGTTTAAGGGTAGCGGGCACAGATACGCAGTATTTT
TRBD1 | TRBJ1-2 | TRBV6-4 | - | CASSESAGGFYGYTF | TGTGCCAGCAGTGAAAGCGCAGGGGGCTTCTATGGCTACACCTTC
TRBD1 | TRBJ1-1 | TRBV27 | - | CASSFSTRQGNTEAFF | TGTGCCAGCAGTTTCTCCACCAGACAGGGGAACACTGAAGCTTTCTTT
TRBD2 | TRBJ2-3 | TRBV7-9 | - | CASSSGSGTSGADTQYF | TGTGCCAGCAGCTCGGGCTCCGGGACTAGCGGGGCAGATACGCAGTATTTT
TRBD1 | TRBJ1-2 | TRBV19 | - | CASKVRGNYGYTF | TGTGCCAGTAAGGTCAGGGGGAACTATGGCTACACCTTC
- | TRBJ1-2 | TRBV7-2 | - | CASSSFGGYGYTF | TGTGCCAGCAGCTCATTTGGCGGCTATGGCTACACCTTC
- | TRBJ1-1 | TRBV28 | - | CASSLLRGEAFF | TGTGCCAGCAGTTTATTAAGGGGTGAAGCTTTCTTT
TRBD1 | TRBJ1-4 | TRBV18 | few | CASSQDRGTVKLFF | TGTGCCAGCTCACAGGACAGGGGGACAGTAAAACTGTTTTTT
- | TRBJ1-2 | TRBV7-2 | - | CASSLSMGGGYTF | TGTGCCAGCAGCTTATCGATGGGGGGGGGCTACACCTTC
TRBD2 | TRBJ2-3 | TRBV7-9 | - | CASSLRGGSGGGTDTQYF | TGTGCCAGCAGCTTGCGGGGGGGTAGCGGGGGCGGCACAGATACGCAGTATTTT
- | TRBJ2-1 | TRBV2 | once | CASSESWKGDEQFF | TGTGCCAGCAGTGAATCGTGGAAGGGGGATGAGCAGTTCTTC
- | TRBJ1-1 | TRBV4-2 | - | CASSQAPERRSTEAFF | TGTGCCAGCAGCCAAGCCCCTGAGAGGAGGAGCACTGAAGCTTTCTTT
- | TRBJ1-1 | TRBV4-1 | - | CASSMTSMNTEAFF | TGCGCCAGCAGCATGACATCCATGAACACTGAAGCTTTCTTT
TRBD1 | TRBJ1-2 | TRBV27 | - | CASSMRGLYGYTF | TGTGCCAGCAGTATGAGGGGGCTGTATGGCTACACCTTC
- | TRBJ1-1 | TRBV6-1 | few | CASSEYPSGYTEAFF | TGTGCCAGCAGTGAATATCCATCGGGTTACACTGAAGCTTTCTTT
- | TRBJ2-4 | TRBV19 | - | CASSSLRRENIQYF | TGTGCCAGTAGTAGTCTGAGACGGGAAAACATTCAGTACTTC
- | TRBJ2-4 | TRBV9 | - | CASSEDILAKNIQYF | TGTGCCAGCAGCGAGGACATTTTAGCCAAAAACATTCAGTACTTC
TRBD2 | TRBJ2-2 | TRBV7-8 | once | CASSVGLAGGTGELFF | TGTGCCAGCAGCGTGGGACTAGCGGGGGGAACCGGGGAGCTGTTTTTT
- | TRBJ2-3 | TRBV7-9 | - | CASSSVQGGWGTDTQYF | TGTGCCAGCAGCTCCGTACAGGGAGGGTGGGGCACAGATACGCAGTATTTT
- | TRBJ1-4 | TRBV28 | - | CASSTGGREKLFF | TGTGCCAGCAGTACGGGGGGCAGAGAAAAACTGTTTTTT
- | TRBJ1-1 | TRBV28 | - | CASSFPYTEAFF | TGTGCCAGCAGTTTTCCGTACACTGAAGCTTTCTTT
TRBD1 | TRBJ1-1 | TRBV10-3 | - | CAITRQGDMNTEAFF | TGTGCCATCACCCGACAGGGGGATATGAACACTGAAGCTTTCTTT
TRBD1 | TRBJ1-2 | TRBV7-9 | - | CASSPGQGGGYTF | TGTGCCAGCAGCCCCGGACAGGGCGGTGGCTACACCTTC
- | TRBJ1-6 | TRBV19 | - | CATRPGGIVHNSPLHF | TGTGCCACCCGCCCCGGGGGAATTGTCCATAATTCACCCCTCCACTTT
- | TRBJ1-5 | TRBV7-8 | - | CASSLLGTLDNQPQHF | TGTGCCAGCAGCTTATTGGGGACATTGGATAATCAGCCCCAGCATTTT
- | TRBJ2-4 | TRBV4-1 | - | CASSQDPQGAKNIQYF | TGCGCCAGCAGCCAAGATCCCCAGGGGGCCAAAAACATTCAGTACTTC
- | TRBJ1-1 | TRBV6-5 | - | CASSYSQNTEAFF | TGTGCCAGCAGTTATAGCCAGAACACTGAAGCTTTCTTT
TRBD2 | TRBJ2-5 | TRBV6-5 | - | CASRRLAGETQYF | TGTGCCAGCAGGAGACTAGCTGGAGAGACCCAGTACTTC
TRBD2 | TRBJ2-1 | TRBV5-1 | - | CASSPRTSENNEQFF | TGCGCCAGCAGCCCCCGGACTAGCGAAAACAATGAGCAGTTCTTC
- | TRBJ1-1 | TRBV5-1 | few | CASSLESVNTEAFF | TGCGCCAGCAGCTTGGAGTCAGTGAACACTGAAGCTTTCTTT
TRBD1 | TRBJ2-7 | TRBV7-9 | - | CASSLGGQGGEQYF | TGTGCCAGCAGCCTGGGGGGACAGGGGGGCGAGCAGTACTTC
TRBD2 | TRBJ2-7 | TRBV6-5 | - | CASSYGGGGYEQYF | TGTGCCAGCAGTTACGGCGGGGGGGGCTACGAGCAGTACTTC
TRBD1 | TRBJ1-5 | TRBV15 | - | CATSTWTGGDQPQHF | TGTGCCACCAGTACCTGGACAGGTGGGGATCAGCCCCAGCATTTT
- | TRBJ1-5 | TRBV18 | - | CASSPQHDSNQPQHF | TGTGCCAGCTCACCACAACACGATAGCAATCAGCCCCAGCATTTT
TRBD1 | TRBJ1-5 | TRBV7-8 | - | CASSPGTGANQPQHF | TGTGCCAGCAGCCCCGGGACAGGAGCTAATCAGCCCCAGCATTTT
- | TRBJ1-1 | TRBV28 | few | CASSGTPAEAFF | TGTGCCAGCAGCGGGACACCCGCTGAAGCTTTCTTT
TRBD1 | TRBJ2-3 | TRBV5-1 | once | CASSLSGQWRTDTQYF | TGCGCCAGCAGCTTATCGGGACAGTGGCGCACAGATACGCAGTATTTT
TRBD2 | TRBJ2-1 | TRBV5-7 | - | CASSMGLAIYNEQFF | TGTGCCAGCAGCATGGGACTAGCGATATACAATGAGCAGTTCTTC
- | TRBJ1-4 | TRBV5-1 | few | CASSLGGSNEKLFF | TGCGCCAGCAGCTTGGGAGGGAGTAATGAAAAACTGTTTTTT
- | TRBJ1-1 | TRBV10-3 | - | CAISANGETLGTEAFF | TGTGCCATCAGTGCGAACGGTGAGACATTGGGCACTGAAGCTTTCTTT
TRBD1 | TRBJ1-5 | TRBV14 | few | CASSTDRGQPQHF | TGTGCCAGCAGCACTGACAGGGGCCAGCCCCAGCATTTT
TRBD1 | TRBJ2-2 | TRBV29-1 | - | CSVVPGTGNTGELFF | TGCAGCGTTGTCCCCGGGACAGGGAACACCGGGGAGCTGTTTTTT
TRBD1 | TRBJ2-2 | TRBV2 | - | CASSGQGAVTGELFF | TGTGCCAGCAGTGGCCAGGGGGCTGTCACCGGGGAGCTGTTTTTT
- | TRBJ1-2 | TRBV4-1 | - | CASSQDRGDAGSGYTF | TGCGCCAGCAGCCAAGATAGAGGGGACGCGGGGAGCGGCTACACCTTC
TRBD2 | TRBJ2-7 | TRBV10-3 | - | CAISETSGSTYEQYF | TGTGCCATCAGTGAGACGAGCGGGAGTACTTACGAGCAGTACTTC
- | TRBJ2-3 | TRBV6-5 | - | CASSLSIYTDTQYF | TGTGCCAGCAGTTTGTCTATCTACACAGATACGCAGTATTTT
- | TRBJ2-5 | TRBV19 | once | CASRRQGGGETQYF | TGTGCCAGTAGGCGACAGGGAGGTGGGGAGACCCAGTACTTC
- | TRBJ1-5 | TRBV19 | - | CASSRSGFNSNQPQHF | TGTGCCAGTAGTAGGTCAGGGTTTAATAGCAATCAGCCCCAGCATTTT
TRBD1 | TRBJ2-1 | TRBV7-3 | - | CASSPTGANNEQFF | TGTGCCAGCAGCCCGACAGGGGCCAACAATGAGCAGTTCTTC